Listed below are T cell receptor beta chains from one sample, sequenced in a study of blood T cells in healthy people across ages. TCRdb re-called the 5' RACE reads with MiXCR, one entry per CDR3 protein. Of over 700,000 distinct CDR3 sequences in the sample, approximately 25% were seen once. The same specimen was also included in a second study, on T cells of mothers and their children.

Sequenced: blood. These receptor sequences come from a boy younger than 18 in good health. The CDR3 runs from the conserved cysteine through the conserved F or W. The D gene is left open where the match is weak. Clone size appears in some rows only: once, few, many, or a class for an expanded clone.

TRBV4-1	few	TRBJ2-5	NA	TGCGCCAGCAGCCAAGGCGTAACAGAGACCCAGTACTTC	CASSQGVTETQYF
TRBV25-1	few	TRBJ2-5	TRBD2	TGTGCCAGCAGTGACCTGACTAGCGGGGGGGAAGAGACCCAGTACTTC	CASSDLTSGGEETQYF
TRBV15	NA	TRBJ2-1	NA	TGTGCCACCAGCGAGCCCGGGAACGAGCAGTTCTTC	CATSEPGNEQFF
TRBV6-2/TRBV6-3	NA	TRBJ2-7	TRBD1	TGTGCCAGCAATGACAGGGTCTACGAGCAGTACTTC	CASNDRVYEQYF
TRBV10-3	NA	TRBJ2-5	TRBD1	TGTGCCATCAGCGACAGGGCCCAGGGGGAGACCCAGTACTTC	CAISDRAQGETQYF
TRBV5-4	few	TRBJ2-7	NA	TGTGCCAGCAGCTTGGGACCCGAAGCGAACTACGAGCAGTACTTC	CASSLGPEANYEQYF
TRBV29-1	NA	TRBJ2-2	TRBD2	TGCAGCGTTGAAATGGCTAGCGGGGGGATTTTT	CSVEMASGGIF
TRBV20-1	NA	TRBJ1-1	NA	TGCAGTGCTAGTGGGGCGGGGGCGAACACTGAAGCTTTCTTT	CSASGAGANTEAFF
TRBV12-3/TRBV12-4	NA	TRBJ2-1	NA	TGTGCCAGCAGTAGGTTTGACGCCTACAATGAGCAGTTCTTC	CASSRFDAYNEQFF
TRBV27	NA	TRBJ1-1	NA	TGTGCCAGCAGTTTGAGTAGATGGACTGAAGCTTTCTTT	CASSLSRWTEAFF
TRBV7-2	few	TRBJ2-7	TRBD2	TGTGCCAGCAGCACAAGCGGGACCCTCTCCTACGAGCAGTACTTC	CASSTSGTLSYEQYF
TRBV5-5	NA	TRBJ1-2	NA	TGTGCCAGCAGCCGTCACAGGGTACCTGGCTACACCTTC	CASSRHRVPGYTF
TRBV18	NA	TRBJ1-4	NA	TGTGCCAGCTCACAAGCCGGGGTTCGTCGCGAAAAACTGTTTTTT	CASSQAGVRREKLFF
TRBV11-2	few	TRBJ1-3	NA	TGTGCCAGCGGCGAGCAGGGGCGAAGGAGCTCTGGAAACACCATATATTTT	CASGEQGRRSSGNTIYF
TRBV7-2	few	TRBJ1-5	NA	TGTGCCAGCAGCGCGGGAGGATGGGAGTGGGGCCAGCCCCAGCATTTT	CASSAGGWEWGQPQHF
TRBV21-1	NA	TRBJ2-4	NA	TGTGCCAGCAGTGAGTCTACAGCCAAAAACATTCAGTACTTC	CASSESTAKNIQYF
TRBV2	NA	TRBJ2-1	NA	TGTGCCAGCAGCGGCCGAGGTGAGCAGTTCTTC	CASSGRGEQFF
TRBV3-1	few	TRBJ2-5	TRBD2	TGTGCCAGCAGGCTAGCGGAACAAGAGACCCAGTACTTC	CASRLAEQETQYF
TRBV5-1	many	TRBJ2-5	NA	TGTGCCAGCAGGTCCCAAGAGACCCAGTACTTC	CASRSQETQYF
TRBV4-3	NA	TRBJ2-1	TRBD2	TGCGCCAGCAGCCACAGCGGGGGGGCGAGAAATGAGCAGTTCTTC	CASSHSGGARNEQFF
TRBV7-2	few	TRBJ2-3	NA	TGTGCCAGCAGCTTCCCGGGCGATTACGGTAATACGCAGTATTTT	CASSFPGDYGNTQYF
TRBV5-1	NA	TRBJ2-1	NA	TGCGCCAGCAGCTCCCGGACCACGAGCTCCTACAATGAGCAGTTCTTC	CASSSRTTSSYNEQFF
TRBV20-1	NA	TRBJ1-5	NA	TGCAGTGCCCGTAAGTTGGAGGACCAGCATTTT	CSARKLEDQHF
TRBV5-4	NA	TRBJ2-5	TRBD1	TGTGCCAGCAGCTTGGCTACAGGGGTGGGAGAGACCCAGTACTTC	CASSLATGVGETQYF
TRBV5-1	NA	TRBJ2-5	TRBD1	TGCGCCAGCAGCTGGGGGACAGCCCCCAAGGAGACCCAGTACTTC	CASSWGTAPKETQYF
TRBV29-1	few	TRBJ2-7	TRBD2	TGCAGCGTTGAAGGCCTGACTAGCGGGAGCACTTACGAGCAGTACTTC	CSVEGLTSGSTYEQYF
TRBV12-3/TRBV12-4	many	TRBJ1-2	NA	TGTGCCAGCAGTTTGACAGACTATGGCTACACCTTC	CASSLTDYGYTF
TRBV7-6	few	TRBJ2-7	TRBD2	TGTGCCAGCAGCCCCGCCGGAGGGACTAGTGGCAGCGAGCAGTACTTC	CASSPAGGTSGSEQYF
TRBV6-1	NA	TRBJ1-5	NA	TGTGCCAGCAGTGAAGCGCTAATATGGAGCAATCAGCCCCAGCATTTT	CASSEALIWSNQPQHF
TRBV9	NA	TRBJ2-6	NA	TGTGCCAGCAGCGTAGTTAACGCTGGGGCCAACGTCCTGACTTTC	CASSVVNAGANVLTF
TRBV7-3	many	TRBJ2-1	TRBD2	TGTGCCAGCAGCTTAGTTCTAGCGGGGGATAATGAGCAGTTCTTC	CASSLVLAGDNEQFF
TRBV27	few	TRBJ2-7	NA	TGTGCCAGCAGAGCGAGGGCCCAACCTTACGAGCAGTACTTC	CASRARAQPYEQYF
TRBV6-5	few	TRBJ2-5	NA	TGTGCCAGCAGTTACTTAAGACAGGCGAGAGAGACCCAGTACTTC	CASSYLRQARETQYF
TRBV4-1	few	TRBJ2-7	TRBD2	TGCGCCAGCAGCCAAGAACACCAGCGGGAGGGCTACGAGCAGTACTTC	CASSQEHQREGYEQYF
TRBV2	NA	TRBJ2-7	TRBD2	TGTGCCAGCAGGGTTAGTAGCGGGGCCTACGAGCAGTACTTC	CASRVSSGAYEQYF
TRBV28	few	TRBJ1-4	NA	TGTGCCAGCACTGGATCGGACAGCCTGAATGAAAAACTGTTTTTT	CASTGSDSLNEKLFF
TRBV28	few	TRBJ2-7	NA	TGTGCCAGCAGTTCCCTAGCGCCCCTCTCCTACGAGCAGTACTTC	CASSSLAPLSYEQYF
TRBV9	once	TRBJ2-3	NA	TGTGCCAGCAGCGTAACGCCCGGGACGAGAGCAGATACGCAGTATTTT	CASSVTPGTRADTQYF
TRBV29-1	NA	TRBJ2-3	NA	TGCAGCGTTCAGGAGGTCACAGATACGCAGTATTTT	CSVQEVTDTQYF
TRBV7-2	NA	TRBJ2-7	NA	TGTGCCAGCAGCTTTCAGGGTAGCGGATACTACGAGCAGTACTTC	CASSFQGSGYYEQYF